This T cell receptor beta chain was identified in a study of CD8 T cells in ankylosing spondylitis. Regarding the study as a whole: A TCR beta motif of roughly 8 highly homologous variants appeared characteristic of ankylosing spondylitis blood. Previously reported in reactive arthritis synovial fluid and blood were some of the motif variants. Significant enrichment of disease-linked clones was reportedly seen in matched ankylosing spondylitis synovial fluid.

TCRdb ran MiXCR on the 5' RACE reads and lists one entry per CDR3 protein. This table has approximately 130,000 distinct CDR3 sequences, 9.5% to 12% appearing once. CDR1 is SQVTM and CDR2 is ANQGSEA in the germline V gene. The CDR3 loop spans 13 amino acids. Of note for this clonotype: Its antigen is currently unknown.

The TCR sequence derives from a female donor with ankylosing spondylitis or in good health (not recorded which). The chain employs TRBV29-1 and TRBJ1-1; D uncertain. The specimen sequenced was blood, either unsorted or a sorted T cell fraction (not recorded which). The CDR3 sequence: CNADQDGLTEAFF. Written as DNA, the CDR3 is TGCAACGCAGACCAGGACGGGCTCACCGAAGCTTTCTTT.